This T cell receptor (beta chain) was profiled in a study of cytomegalovirus exposure and HLA in healthy donors (TCRdb year 2017). For the wider study: An earlier analysis of about 530 of the donors reported about 280 Gb of sequence data and around 110 million unique TCR beta sequences obtained from 150 million to 200 million T cells. All discovery cohort repertoires had been generated using a single sequencing platform. Typing coverage varied by locus: about 629-630 donors for A, B, C, DRB1 and DQB1; roughly 520 for DQA1; about 590 for DPA1; 450 to 480 for DPB1. Rather than drawing on any new phenotypic data, the later analysis identified candidate immune exposures from TCR beta sequences and the way those sequences occurred across donors. The study used immunosequencing to profile the T cell repertoires of under 700 subjects and linked those repertoires to cytomegalovirus serostatus. Of the approximately 400 genotyped donors, 81% fell in the genetic ancestry cluster associated with self-reported Caucasian donors. An early release that covered around 590 HLA-typed donors contained about 300 gigabases of sequencing data and tens of millions of unique TCR sequences. Donor age, sex, ethnicity and CMV serostatus were collected together with the repertoire data. A later genetic analysis used genome-wide SNP genotypes for about three fifths of the 666 donors, treating that subset as a discovery cohort. Roughly 5 DR-DQ haplotypes were treated as single units for association and clustering because of strong linkage in the cohort. The aim of the study was to test whether cataloging public T cell receptors could identify signatures of past pathogen exposure. Among under 450 genotyped donors of the cohort, an average of approximately 230,000 unique TCR beta nucleotide sequences were sequenced per donor, roughly 20% of them non-productive. To decide whether each TCR beta V gene segment behaved as functional or pseudogenic, an earlier analysis of fewer than 750 of the donors relied on high-throughput TCR beta sequencing. High-throughput TCR immunosequencing, statistical association of individual TCRs with disease status, and machine learning were combined to predict cytomegalovirus infection status. HLA typing covered class I and class II loci at four-digit resolution. Besides the first cohort of hundreds of subjects, a separate validation cohort made up of 120 different subjects was used. A later analysis re-examined previously published TCR beta repertoires from more than 600 donors and added high-resolution HLA genotyping to investigate patterns of TCR occurrence.

As for this clone: Its antigen is still unknown. Base-call qualities are not available, and no considerably larger clone is one nucleotide away.

Libraries came from the immunoSEQ multiplex PCR assay. A mixture of 60 forward primers for TCR Vbeta segments and 13 reverse primers for TCR Jbeta segments was used in the multiplex PCR. The CDR3 region of rearranged TCR beta genes was amplified from genomic DNA by a multiplex PCR assay. The amplified TCR beta libraries were sequenced on the Illumina HiSeq System as 87-base-pair reads. Under the source paper's analysis protocol: A later analysis counted tens of millions of unique TCR beta chains across the 666 repertoires, and some 11 million of these chains were shared by at least two donors. A nearest-neighbor algorithm error-corrected the raw reads and collapsed the reads into unique sequences, merging closely related sequences to remove PCR and sequencing errors. V, D and J gene segments were assigned by aligning CDR3 sequences to IMGT reference sequences. Each retained sequence needed at least a six-nucleotide match to both a V gene segment and a J gene segment. Rearrangements were called productive when the CDR3 lacked stop codons and stayed in frame with V and J; all others were non-productive. Following IMGT convention, CDR3 was defined as the stretch from the second conserved V-encoded cysteine up to the conserved J-encoded phenylalanine. In an earlier analysis of roughly 580 of the donors, sequences lacking an unambiguous match to a single V gene segment were excluded. In an earlier analysis of approximately 500 of the donors, a V segment was called functional when productive rearrangements were above 56.7%, and segregating when the standard deviation between donors exceeded 5%. A statistical classification framework was built for diagnosing cytomegalovirus status from the catalog of TCR beta chain sequences. In a later analysis, V and J genes were assigned by comparing TCR nucleotide sequences against IMGT/GENE-DB human TR gene sequences. In a later analysis, CDR3 sequences and most-parsimonious VDJ recombination scenarios were assigned using the TCRdist pipeline. In a later analysis, every TCR beta chain was defined by the combination of its CDR3 amino acid sequence and its V-gene family, and reads without a unique V-gene family were dropped. As a way to deal with suspected cross-contamination and a sequencing artifact, a later analysis dropped 640 or so nucleotide sequences that were highly shared and had low generation probability. For each public chain, a later analysis derived a clonal expansion index from normalized ranks of inferred template counts within each repertoire. A later analysis computed generation probabilities with a VDJ recombination model fitted to out-of-frame rearrangements, and checked the results against IGoR. In a later analysis, TCR-TCR, TCR-HLA and TCR-CMV co-occurrence was scored with hypergeometric tests, and a repertoire-size bias correction was applied to TCR pairs. To estimate false discovery rates, a later analysis permuted the HLA or CMV assignments 20 times. In a later analysis, co-occurring TCRs were grouped with DBSCAN, and TCRdist sequence similarity was added when clustering was performed within HLA-allele-positive subsets. Repertoires with fewer than 30,000 or more than 120,000 public chains, plus five repertoires with anomalous nucleotide sharing, were excluded from co-occurrence clustering. TCRdb provides this immuneACCESS table in a form limited to in-frame rearrangements. Some clones are lacking; in checked studies, under half of them reflect an unresolved V gene, and why the rest are absent is not known. V, J and clone size are taken as reported in that table, and D and trimming were inferred from the DNA itself. Counted in this sample were about 170,000 clones; more than 80% of them appeared once. Clones ranked in the top ten supply roughly 0.75% of the sample.

Broader findings and caveats from the paper: Linkage disequilibrium might explain the correlated functional status among segregating V segments, but an unknown experimental factor could not be excluded. Specific HLA alleles were associated with 15,000 to 20,000 TCR beta sequences at a false discovery rate of 0.05 in a later analysis. Only TCR beta chains were sequenced in this cohort, and the absence of alpha or paired-chain data limited detectable features. A further reported finding was that TCR beta sequences accurately predicted the HLA-A and HLA-B alleles for most subjects in the first cohort. While some public TCRs were present in many individuals, most TCR sequences turned up only very rarely across donors. A few of the identified cytomegalovirus-associated TCR beta chains were confirmed in vitro to be specific for cytomegalovirus antigens. According to a later analysis, most CMV-associated TCR beta chains appeared to be HLA-restricted, and the HLA associations seemed to be driven largely by CMV exposure. Cytomegalovirus status was reported to be diagnosed by the classifier with high specificity and sensitivity in both the original and validation cohorts. According to a later genetic analysis, donors in an Asian-associated ancestry cluster had fewer N-insertions in productive TCRs than the approximately 700-donor mean. In an earlier analysis of about 600 of the donors, most TCR beta V segments appeared in productive rearrangements about 87% or about 30% of the time, broadly matching IMGT annotations. According to the authors, the approach could potentially be generalized to other disease states and immunological phenotypes. Roughly uniform sequencing depth across donors was assumed in presence/absence analyses, although this assumption may not hold. A later analysis found that TCR association rates varied across HLA loci, with DRB1 alleles showing the most associated TCRs and HLA-C alleles the fewest. A later genetic analysis associated a missense DCLRE1C variant with V-gene and J-gene trimming of TCR beta chains, and an independent cohort replicated the association. A later analysis reported that several top co-occurrence clusters appeared linked to parvovirus B19, influenza, CMV and Epstein-Barr virus. A group of highly shared sequence variants was considered likely to be a technical artifact of the sequencing pipeline. The only immune exposure information available for the cohort was CMV serostatus. The study gave a list of roughly 150 TCR beta chains associated with cytomegalovirus. Seventeen rarely observed V segments, including chromosome 9 orphons, were excluded from the earlier analysis of several hundred of the donors because counts were too low. Because HLA typing was missing for some donors at each locus, association tests included only the typed subset. In a later analysis, HLA-associated TCR beta chains showed more clonal expansion and lower generation probabilities than non-associated chains that were equally common. Strong co-occurrence of HLA alleles, especially DR and DQ, made assigning TCR associations to individual alleles difficult.

In total, 630 or so healthy bone marrow donors made up the cohort. At the time of sampling, all cohort members were nominally healthy, though unrecorded immune exposures were likely present. The donor was CMV seronegative and was included in the group of over 300 seronegative cohort members. A peripheral blood sample was provided by each donor, and peripheral blood mononuclear cells were used for TCR beta sequencing. The Qiagen DNeasy Blood Extraction Kit was used to extract genomic DNA from the blood cell samples. Sequencing used PBMCs. This TCR came from a woman between 18 and 30 years old in good health and CMV-seronegative.

This receptor has the CDR3 CASSLALAGADNEQFF. The nucleotide sequence is given as TGCGCCAGCAGCTTGGCCCTAGCGGGAGCGGACAATGAGCAGTTCTTC. This receptor chain uses TRBV5-1 and TRBJ2-1, with 10 bases in between that match TRBD2. The CDR3 runs 16 residues from the cysteine to the phenylalanine. Only the CDR3 portion is preserved as DNA: 48 bases, with reading frame beginning at the first base. V ends up 0 bases short and J 5 bases short, with an unmatched junction base count of 5. Sequences SGHRS (CDR1) and YFSETQ (CDR2) are obtained from the germline V gene.